Listed here are 23 T cell receptor beta chains from one sample, sequenced in a study of blood T cell repertoires in COVID-19. Produced via immunoSEQ multiplex PCR; TCRdb's table is partial and in-frame only. The table includes more than 45,000 clones, roughly nine tenths detected once. Sequencing input: peripheral blood. The origin of the receptors is a human donor in a cohort sampled during active COVID-19.

The V gene is TRBV3-1 (or the pseudogene TRBV3-2), the J gene TRBJ2-5; the match to TRBD1 covers 8 bases. This CDR3 region has 13 residues. Trimming cost V 5 bases and J 6 bases; bases outside gene matches: 5. Germline CDR1 reads LGHDT; CDR2 reads YNNKEL (reference sequence). The CDR3 bases are TGTGCCAGCAGCAGAACAGGGGGGAAGACCCAGTACTTC. Protein product: CASSRTGGKTQYF.

The V call is TRBV3-1 (or the pseudogene TRBV3-2), the J call TRBJ2-7, with 7 bases identical to TRBD1. In germline, CDR1 is LGHDT, CDR2 YNNKEL (reference sequence). Trimming at V came to 0 bases and at J to 9 bases, leaving 5 bases not matched to a gene. The CDR3 has 13 amino acids. The CDR3 loop reads CASSQDWDRGQYF. The CDR3 DNA reads as TGTGCCAGCAGCCAAGATTGGGACAGAGGGCAGTACTTC.

This clone showed up just a few times. V usage is TRBV10-3 and J usage is TRBJ2-7, with D maybe TRBD2 (5 bases). The CDR3 loop spans 15 amino acids. Trimming removed 2 bases from V and 0 bases from J, with 11 bases in between. Germline V gene data show CDR1 as ENHRY and CDR2 as SYGVKD. CDR3 region: CAISEVAGRSYEQYF. Written as DNA, the CDR3 is TGTGCCATCAGTGAGGTTGCGGGTCGCTCCTACGAGCAGTACTTC.

V gene TRBV18 combines with J gene TRBJ1-1; 8 nucleotides align to TRBD1. CDR3 length equals 14 residues. V shed 1 base and J 4 bases; nucleotides not matched to a gene: 2. Per germline, CDR1 KGHSH and CDR2 LQKENI. The CDR3 is CASSPRTGSTEAFF. As DNA, the CDR3 is TGTGCCAGCTCACCACGGACAGGGAGCACTGAAGCTTTCTTT.

CDR3 protein: CASSFGGRKETQYF. CDR3 nucleotide sequence: TGTGCCAGCAGCTTTGGAGGGAGAAAAGAGACCCAGTACTTC. The V gene is TRBV7-9, the J gene TRBJ2-5; the D gene is possibly TRBD2 (6 bases). The CDR3 is 14 residues long. Germline loops: CDR1 SEHNR, CDR2 FQNEAQ (reference sequence). V lost 3 bases to trimming and J lost 3 bases, with 11 bases between them.

This clone was seen only a few times. V and J are TRBV18 and TRBJ1-3; possibly TRBD1 for D (5 bases). Deletions cut 2 bases from V and 8 bases from J, with 19 bases between. The CDR3 covers 16 residues. Germline V lookup: CDR1 KGHSH, CDR2 LQKENI. CDR3 sequence (DNA): TGTGCCAGCTCACCAGTCTGGCCCTCTACAGGAGACACCATATATTTT. It translates to CASSPVWPSTGDTIYF.

V usage is TRBV3-1 (or the pseudogene TRBV3-2) and J usage is TRBJ2-2, with TRBD2 as a possible D gene (6 bases). Trimming shortened V by 3 bases and J by 7 bases, and 21 bases separated the two germline ends. Germline V gene sequence: CDR1 LGHDT, CDR2 YNNKEL (reference sequence). This CDR3 spans 17 amino acids. CDR3 residues: CASSHAGRRPSGGELFF. In DNA form, the CDR3 reads TGTGCCAGCAGCCACGCGGGGCGTCGACCCAGTGGCGGGGAGCTGTTTTTT.

V usage is TRBV6-5 and J usage is TRBJ1-6; TRBD1 matches 10 bases. Germline values: CDR1 MNHEY, CDR2 SVGAGI. J was trimmed by 8 bases and V by 11 bases; bases with no gene match: 9. This CDR3 contains 14 residues. The CDR3 bases are TGTGCCCGCCCGCCGGGACAGGGGTATTCACCCCTCCACTTT. Amino acids: CARPPGQGYSPLHF.

J is TRBJ1-1 and V is TRBV7-9; unclear D gene. V was shortened by 7 bases and J by 0 bases, with 9 bases between the two germline ends. Germline loops: CDR1 SEHNR, CDR2 FQNEAQ (reference sequence). The length of the CDR3 is 13 residues. The CDR3 DNA is TGTGCCAGCACCTCAGATCTGAACACTGAAGCTTTCTTT. Translated, it gives CASTSDLNTEAFF.

The V call is TRBV11-1, the J call TRBJ1-5; 9 bases fit TRBD1. Germline trimming cut 4 bases from V and 6 bases from J; bases unmatched to any gene: 1. In germline, CDR1 is SGHAT, CDR2 FQDESV (reference sequence). The CDR3 loop spans 13 amino acids. CDR3 coding DNA: TGTGCCAGCAGCTCGGACAGGGGTCAGCCCCAGCATTTT. Encoded protein: CASSSDRGQPQHF.

This chain uses TRBV12-3 or TRBV12-4 with TRBJ1-1; D unresolved. The CDR3 sequence is 10 residues long. The V and J ends lost 6 bases and 5 bases respectively, with 4 bases between them. CDR3 sequence reads: CASSVTEAFF. CDR3 bases: TGTGCCAGCAGCGTAACTGAAGCTTTCTTT.

The chain couples TRBV5-6 to TRBJ2-1; the match to TRBD2 covers 7 bases. Germline-derived CDR1 and CDR2 are SGHDT and YYEEEE. The CDR3 runs to 15 residues. V lost 0 bases, J lost 4 bases, and 4 bases stayed unmatched. The chain's CDR3 is CASSLVPAGYNEQFF. CDR3 sequence (DNA): TGTGCCAGCAGCTTGGTACCAGCGGGGTACAATGAGCAGTTCTTC.

V usage is TRBV7-6 and J usage is TRBJ2-1; 8 bases match TRBD2. The V segment lost 1 base and the J segment 0 bases; nucleotides outside the gene matches: 2. This CDR3 spans 16 amino acids. Germline V gene sequence: CDR1 SGHVS, CDR2 FNYEAQ. CDR3 residues: CASSLDGGGSYNEQFF. The CDR3 DNA reads TGTGCCAGCAGCTTAGACGGGGGGGGCTCCTACAATGAGCAGTTCTTC.

The genes are TRBV6-5 and TRBJ1-1; D unclear. The V gene's germline CDR1 is MNHEY and CDR2 SVGAGI. The CDR3 runs to 13 residues. V lost 5 bases and J 4 bases, leaving 11 bases between the germline ends. CDR3: CASSTAGRTEAFF. In DNA, the CDR3 is TGTGCCAGCAGTACTGCTGGGCGCACTGAAGCTTTCTTT.

The chain joins TRBV6-6 to TRBJ2-5; TRBD2 might be the D (5 bases). V was shortened by 6 bases and J by 5 bases, with 10 bases between the two germline ends. The CDR3 totals 12 residues. CDR1 is MNHNY and CDR2 is SVGAGI in the germline V gene (reference sequence). CDR3 loop: CASSPGGETQYF. The CDR3 DNA reads TGTGCCAGCAGCCCCGGCGGGGAGACCCAGTACTTC.

The rearrangement links TRBV25-1 to TRBJ2-7; no clear D. V was clipped by 4 bases and J by 3 bases, with 4 bases between them. Germline CDR1 and CDR2: MGHDK and SYGVNS. The CDR3 sequence is 11 residues long. The CDR3 nucleotides read TGTGCCAGCAGTGGAGGCTACGAGCAGTACTTC. Its protein is CASSGGYEQYF.

This clone was recorded once. The chain couples TRBV28 to TRBJ1-1; 8 nucleotides align to TRBD1. Germline lookup yields CDR1 MDHEN and CDR2 SYDVKM. This CDR3 contains 13 residues. V trimming: 7 bases; J trimming: 3 bases; junction bases outside the gene matches: 4. The CDR3 here is CASTLDRDTEAFF. As DNA, the CDR3 is TGTGCCAGCACTCTGGACAGGGACACTGAAGCTTTCTTT.

This clone was detected a few times. The V and J genes are TRBV29-1 and TRBJ2-1; TRBD1 might be the D (5 bases). The CDR3 loop spans 13 amino acids. V was cut by 5 bases and J by 7 bases, with 15 bases left in between. Germline assignment: CDR1 SQVTM and CDR2 ANQGSEA. The CDR3 coding sequence is TGCAGCGTTACCCAGGACACTTGGAATGAGCAGTTCTTC. This codes for CSVTQDTWNEQFF.

This clone has only a few counts. The chain uses TRBV13 and TRBJ2-7; TRBD2 matches at 9 bases. Per germline, CDR1 PRHDT and CDR2 FYEKMQ (reference sequence). V was pared by 5 bases and J by 1 base, with 15 bases of the junction left unmatched. This CDR3 is built from 18 residues. The CDR3 region is CASSRAKSGGSGSYEQYF. For the CDR3, the DNA is TGTGCCAGCAGCCGCGCCAAGAGCGGGGGGTCAGGGTCCTACGAGCAGTACTTC.

J is TRBJ2-5 and V is TRBV7-6, with D perhaps matching TRBD1 (7 bases). V lost 5 bases to trimming and J lost 5 bases, with 15 bases between them. The germline CDR1 and CDR2 sequences are SGHVS and FNYEAQ. The CDR3 has 14 amino acids. The CDR3 sequence is CASSLDSGGETQYF. In DNA, the CDR3 is TGTGCCAGCAGCCTCGATTCAGGGGGGGAGACCCAGTACTTC.

This chain uses TRBV29-1 with TRBJ1-1; 9 bases are shared with TRBD1. V trimming: 6 bases; J trimming: 9 bases; junction bases outside the gene matches: 14. The CDR3 is 14 amino acids. Germline-derived CDR1 and CDR2 are SQVTM and ANQGSEA. The CDR3 coding sequence is TGCAGCGTATCCACAGGGGGCGGGGGGCTGAAAGCTTTCTTT. Translating gives CSVSTGGGGLKAFF.

V and J are TRBV4-1 and TRBJ1-1; D call uncertain. The V gene lost 1 base and the J gene lost 0 bases, with 12 bases spanning the gap. Germline values: CDR1 MGHRA, CDR2 YSYEKL. The CDR3 contains 16 residues. CDR3 bases: TGCGCCAGCAGCCAAGTAAAGGTGGGCCTGAACACTGAAGCTTTCTTT. Translated, it gives CASSQVKVGLNTEAFF.

The V call is TRBV30, the J call TRBJ1-6; D is possibly TRBD1 (6 bases). The CDR3 has 14 amino acids. Germline V gives CDR1 GTSNPN, CDR2 SVGIG (reference sequence). V dropped 3 bases and J dropped 4 bases, with 10 bases sitting between them. The CDR3 DNA sequence: TGTGCCTGGAGCATAGGGACATATAATTCACCCCTCCACTTT. Translation: CAWSIGTYNSPLHF.